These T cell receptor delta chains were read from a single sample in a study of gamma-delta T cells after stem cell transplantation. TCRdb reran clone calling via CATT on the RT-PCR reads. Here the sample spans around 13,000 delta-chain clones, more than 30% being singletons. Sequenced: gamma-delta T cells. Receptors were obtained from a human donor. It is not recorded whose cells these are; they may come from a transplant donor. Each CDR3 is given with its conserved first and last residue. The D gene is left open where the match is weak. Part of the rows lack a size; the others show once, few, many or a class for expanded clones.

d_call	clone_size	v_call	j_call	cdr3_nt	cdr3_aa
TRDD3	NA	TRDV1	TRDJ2	TGTGCTCTTGGGGAAGCCCGCCATGTCATCCCGTATAGCCCACTGGGGGATACCCTTCTTTTGACAGCACAACTCTTCTTT	CALGEARHVIPYSPLGDTLLLTAQLFF
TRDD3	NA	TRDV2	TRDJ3	TGTGCCTGTGACAAACTACTGGGGGATAATCCCTTGGACACCCGACAGATGTTTTTC	CACDKLLGDNPLDTRQMFF
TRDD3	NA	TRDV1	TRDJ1	TGTGCTCTTGGGGAGTCACCAGCCCTGGGGGGCGAGTACACCGATAAACTCATCTTT	CALGESPALGGEYTDKLIF
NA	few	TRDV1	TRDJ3	TGTGCTCTTGGGGAACTAGGTAACCTCACAAAGACCCCAGAGGGCTCCTGGGACACCCGACAGATGTTTTTC	CALGELGNLTKTPEGSWDTRQMFF
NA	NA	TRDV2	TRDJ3	TGTGCCTGTGACACAGCCCTCGGTGTGGATAATACTACTTACTGGGACACCCGACAGATGTTTTTC	CACDTALGVDNTTYWDTRQMFF
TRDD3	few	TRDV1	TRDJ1	TGTGCTCTTGGGGAAAAAGCTTCCTTCGGACTGGGGGCCTTGTACACCGATAAACTCATCTTT	CALGEKASFGLGALYTDKLIF
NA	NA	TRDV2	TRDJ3	TGTGCCTGTGACACCGTTGGGAGCAGCTCCTGGGACACCCGACAGATGTTTTTC	CACDTVGSSSWDTRQMFF
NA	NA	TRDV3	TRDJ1	TGTGCCTTTCGAGGGCTAGCACAACCTCCCAGCACGGGGGATAAACTCATCTTT	CAFRGLAQPPSTGDKLIF
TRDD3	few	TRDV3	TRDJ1	TGTGCCTCCCATCCCAGTACTGGGGGATACGGCACCGATAAACTCATCTTT	CASHPSTGGYGTDKLIF
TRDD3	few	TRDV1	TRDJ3	TGTGCTCTTGGGGAACCACCTACCAGTTCTGGGGGTCGCAGCTCCTGGGACACCCGACAGATGTTTTTC	CALGEPPTSSGGRSSWDTRQMFF
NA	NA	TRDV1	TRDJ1	TGTGCTCTTTTATTTTACTCCGATAAACTCATCTTT	CALLFYSDKLIF
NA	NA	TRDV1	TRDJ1	TGTGCTCTTGGGGAACCTAACTACGCTGGGGATCTAAACGATAAACTCATCTTT	CALGEPNYAGDLNDKLIF
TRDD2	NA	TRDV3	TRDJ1	TGTGCCTTTAGGGCCTTCCTACCTCTATTGGGGGAACTGGCAACTGATAAACTCATCTTT	CAFRAFLPLLGELATDKLIF
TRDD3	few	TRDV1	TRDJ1	TGTGCTCTTGGGTCCAACGGGTCTACGGACCCACTGGGGGATACCGATAAACTCATCTTT	CALGSNGSTDPLGDTDKLIF
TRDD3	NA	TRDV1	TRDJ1	TGTGCTCTTGGGGAAACAACTCTGGGGGATACTCGGACCGATAAACTCATCTTT	CALGETTLGDTRTDKLIF
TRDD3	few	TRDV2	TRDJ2	TGTGCCTGTGACACCGTACTGGGGGATACGCGCATGACAGCACAACTCTTCTTT	CACDTVLGDTRMTAQLFF
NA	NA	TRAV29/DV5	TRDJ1	TGTGCAGCAAGCGTGGGGGGGATTCCTACAGCGGATCCTTACACCGATAAACTCATCTTT	CAASVGGIPTADPYTDKLIF
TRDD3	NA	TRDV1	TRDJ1	TGTGCTCTTGGGGAACTCCCACCTCTTCCTCACGGGCAGATTCCTGGGGGATGGTACCTCACCGATAAACTCATCTTT	CALGELPPLPHGQIPGGWYLTDKLIF
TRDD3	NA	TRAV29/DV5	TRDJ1	TGTGCAGCAAGCGGGCAACTGGGGGATACGTCGGGCACCGATAAACTCATCTTT	CAASGQLGDTSGTDKLIF
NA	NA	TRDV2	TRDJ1	TGTGCCTGTGACACTGGGGACAACCCCTACACCGATAAACTCATCTTT	CACDTGDNPYTDKLIF
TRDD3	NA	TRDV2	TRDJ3	TGTGCCTGTGACACCGGGGATACCTGGGACACCCGACAGATGTTTTTC	CACDTGDTWDTRQMFF
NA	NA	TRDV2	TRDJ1	TGTGCCTGTGACACTGCTTCCTACCGGGGGATAGCTGGGGGAGACGGTAAACTCATCTTT	CACDTASYRGIAGGDGKLIF
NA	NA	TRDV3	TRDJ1	TGTGCCTTTATCCTCTACTGTGGGATCTGTTATAAACTCATCTTT	CAFILYCGICYKLIF
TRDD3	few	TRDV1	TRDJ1	TGTGCTCTTGGGGAACTCACGCGGGACGGCTGGGGGATATCTGTGGCCGATAAACTCATCTTT	CALGELTRDGWGISVADKLIF
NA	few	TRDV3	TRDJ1	TGTGCCTTTTCCCACACGTACACCGATAAACTCATCTTT	CAFSHTYTDKLIF
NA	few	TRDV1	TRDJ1	TGTGCTCTTGGGGCGCAAAAGGATCCTATAAGAGGGCTGGCCGGCACCGATAAACTCATCTTT	CALGAQKDPIRGLAGTDKLIF
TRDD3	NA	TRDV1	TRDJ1	TGTGCTCTTGGGGAACGCGTACTGGGGGATACGGGTATCGATAAACTCATCTTT	CALGERVLGDTGIDKLIF
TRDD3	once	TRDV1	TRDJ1	TGTGCTCTTGGGTCGGGGAGTAATGCTTTGTACTGGGGGATCAACGGGGCTCACACCGATAAACTCATCTTT	CALGSGSNALYWGINGAHTDKLIF
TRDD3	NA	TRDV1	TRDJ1	TGTGCTCTTCCACAATACCACTCCGGGGGATACACCGATAAACTCATCTTT	CALPQYHSGGYTDKLIF
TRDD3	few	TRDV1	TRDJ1	TGTGCTCTTGGGGAAGGTCATTGCCTATTTAACTGGGGGCCCCTCTACACCGATAAACTCATCTTT	CALGEGHCLFNWGPLYTDKLIF
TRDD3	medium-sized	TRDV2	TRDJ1	TGTGCCTGTGACAAAGATACTGGGGGATACGCCGATAAACTCATCTTT	CACDKDTGGYADKLIF
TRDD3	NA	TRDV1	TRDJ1	TGTGCTCTTGGGGAATCCCCTCTAGACCTTCCTTTACTGGGGGATAATGTATCCGATAAACTCATCTTT	CALGESPLDLPLLGDNVSDKLIF
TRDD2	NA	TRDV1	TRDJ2	TGTGCTCTTGGGGAACCCCACCCCTTCCTAAGATACTGGACAGCACAACTCTTCTTT	CALGEPHPFLRYWTAQLFF
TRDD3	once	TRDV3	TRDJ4	TGTGCCTTTAACGGCATTCCTACGGGATGGGGGGATACGCATATCGGGGGCAGACCCCTGATCTTT	CAFNGIPTGWGDTHIGGRPLIF
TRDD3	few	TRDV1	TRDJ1	TGTGCTCTTGGGGAACTTAGCTGTACTGGGGGAAACACCGATAAACTCATCTTT	CALGELSCTGGNTDKLIF
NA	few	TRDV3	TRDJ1	TGTGCCTTTCGATCCTTCCTACCATCTGGGGGACGGGGGTACACCGATAAACTCATCTTT	CAFRSFLPSGGRGYTDKLIF
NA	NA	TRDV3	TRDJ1	TGTGCGAAGGTGTCGAACGATAAACTCATCTTT	CAKVSNDKLIF
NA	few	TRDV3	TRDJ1	TGTGCCTTTTATCTTCCTGAGAGCAATACTATTAACACCGATAAACTCATCTTT	CAFYLPESNTINTDKLIF
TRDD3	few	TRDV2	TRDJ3	TGTGCCTGTGACTCTTTACTGGGGGACCGCTCCTGGGACACCCGACAGATGTTTTTC	CACDSLLGDRSWDTRQMFF
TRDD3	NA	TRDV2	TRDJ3	TGTGCCTGTGACCCCGTACTGGGGGATACGCTTACCTGGGACACCCGACAGATGTTTTTC	CACDPVLGDTLTWDTRQMFF
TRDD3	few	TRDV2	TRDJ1	TGTGCCTGTGACTCCCCCCTGGGGGGAGATCAACTCATCTTT	CACDSPLGGDQLIF
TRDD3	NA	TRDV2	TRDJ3	TGTGCCTGTGACAAAGTACTGGGGGACCCCCACAGCTCCTGGGACACCCGACAGATGTTTTTC	CACDKVLGDPHSSWDTRQMFF
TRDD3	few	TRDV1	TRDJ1	TGTGCTCTTGGGGACCCTTATCTTCCACGGTATTATACTGGGGGATACGTATCAGGAACCGATAAACTCATCTTT	CALGDPYLPRYYTGGYVSGTDKLIF
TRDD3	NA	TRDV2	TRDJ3	TGTGCCTGTGACACAACTGGGGGGGATCTGCACTCCTGGGACACCCGACAGATGTTTTTC	CACDTTGGDLHSWDTRQMFF
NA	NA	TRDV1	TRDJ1	TGTGCTCTTGGGGAACTAGTTTCCGCCCCTTTTTTTTGCGGGGTGTCCTACACCGATAAACTCATCTTT	CALGELVSAPFFCGVSYTDKLIF
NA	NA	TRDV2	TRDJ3	TGTGCCTGTGACACCCCCCCTGGAGGGACTTACTCCTGGGACACCCGACAGATGTTTTTC	CACDTPPGGTYSWDTRQMFF
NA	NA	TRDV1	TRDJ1	TGTGCTCTTGGGGAACAGGGGTATGCCGATAAACTCATCTTT	CALGEQGYADKLIF
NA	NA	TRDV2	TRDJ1	TGTGCCTGTGACAGGCACTGGGCTGGAACCGATAAACTCATCTTT	CACDRHWAGTDKLIF
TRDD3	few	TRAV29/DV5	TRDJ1	TGTGCAGCAAGCGAGTGGGAACTTAACGGACTGGGGGCAGACACCGATAAACTCATCTTT	CAASEWELNGLGADTDKLIF
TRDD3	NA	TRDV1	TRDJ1	TGTGCTCTTGGGGAACTTTCCTTTGGGGGATCCTATCCATACACCGATAAACTCATCTTT	CALGELSFGGSYPYTDKLIF
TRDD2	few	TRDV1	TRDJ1	TGTGCTCTTGGGGGATCTTCCTACTGGGCCATAAAGCGTAGACTCATCTTT	CALGGSSYWAIKRRLIF
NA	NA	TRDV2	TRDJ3	TGTGCCTGTGACACCGTCGGGGGCCCGACCTTGGACACCCGACAGATGTTTTTC	CACDTVGGPTLDTRQMFF
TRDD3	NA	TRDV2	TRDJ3	TGTGCCTGTGACCCCGTTACTGGGGGCCCCAGCTCCTGGGACACCCGACAGATGTTTTTC	CACDPVTGGPSSWDTRQMFF
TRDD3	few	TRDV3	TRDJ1	TGTGCCTTTAGGGACGACGGTGGGGGATACGACACCGATAAACTCATCTTT	CAFRDDGGGYDTDKLIF